This TCR beta chain was profiled in a study of vaccination effects on CD4 cells after COVID-19 (dated 2022 in TCRdb). For the wider study: In the ViraFEST assay, PBMC were stimulated with viral peptide pools, and TCR sequencing was then used to find antigen-specific CD4+ T cell clonotypes based on their expansion. Post-vaccine samples across the study were collected a median of 72 days after the second dose, with a range of 14 to 241. Roughly 2 million PBMC per well were cultured in IMDM with 5% human AB serum, 10 IU/ml IL-2 and gentamicin, plus 10 ug/ml peptides. The study compared SARS-CoV-2 spike-specific CD4+ TCR repertoires before and after mRNA vaccination in COVID-19 convalescent patients and infection-naive vaccine recipients. The full study included 9 to 10 COVID-19 convalescent patients and a few SARS-CoV-2-naive healthy vaccine recipients. Cultures from other donors in the study were sequenced with the Oncomine TCR Beta short-read assay on an Illumina iSeq 100.

After around 11 days of culture, CD4+ T cells were isolated with the EasySep CD4+ T cell isolation kit. Each participant got two doses of an mRNA SARS-CoV-2 vaccine, either BNT162b2 or mRNA-1273. Healthy vaccine recipients had no prior SARS-CoV-2 infection, confirmed by negative nucleocapsid antibodies before and after vaccination. On days 3 and 7, half of the culture medium was replaced with fresh IL-2-containing medium. Unless noted otherwise, every peptide stimulation condition was grown in triplicate wells. Using Ficoll-Paque Plus gradient centrifugation, PBMC were separated from whole blood and then either used fresh or cryopreserved at -140C. Genomic DNA was extracted from cultured CD4+ T cells with the QIAamp micro DNA kit. A remark on this clone: The antigen this receptor binds is unknown. No qualities accompany the bases; no much larger clone lies one base away.

Beyond this particular receptor, the publication reports: Marked clonal contraction was observed in both infection-induced and vaccine-induced clones at late post-vaccination timepoints, consistent with waning T cell responses. Among healthy vaccine recipients, nearly all vaccine-induced clones were SARS-CoV-2 mono-reactive, and just 1 of 255 was cross-reactive with common cold coronaviruses. The study was limited by a small number of convalescent patients and lacked early post-infection timepoints.

Library construction relied on the immunoSEQ multiplex PCR assay. DNA from the cultured, isolated CD4+ T cells was subjected to TCR beta CDR3 sequencing. On the study's bioinformatics: Non-productive TCR sequences were removed, reads were trimmed to the CDR3 region, and CDR3s of at least 7 amino acids were retained. Antigen-specific clonotypes were identified with the MANAFEST web app by comparing expansion in peptide wells against reference cultures. To be called positive, a clone needed expansion at FDR<0.05 compared with the reference and with all other wells, an odds ratio greater than 5, and a frequency greater than 0.1% in two replicate wells. Clonotypes significantly expanded in SARS-CoV-2 spike wells and in at least one common cold coronavirus spike condition were defined as cross-reactive. Using the stringdist R package, CDR3 similarity was measured by Levenshtein distance, and unrooted trees were constructed with ape in R 3.6.1. The source is immuneACCESS, and TCRdb retained only in-frame sequences with V and J called. Part of the clones is not carried over; for the studies checked, unresolved V genes explain less than half of this, and the remainder is unexplained. Clone size and V and J calls were adopted from that table, with D and trimming inferred from the DNA. The sample has more than 55,000 clones on record, just under 80% of them singletons. Jointly, the top ten make up about 4.5% of the sample.

The CDR3, cysteine through phenylalanine, is 14 amino acids long. This entry keeps only the CDR3 DNA: 42 bases, framed from base 1. CDR1 LGHNA and CDR2 YSLEER are derived from the germline V gene. V was cut back by 1 base and J by 6 bases, leaving a gap of 13 bases between them. The clonotype comes from a human donor who received a COVID-19 vaccine. The sample here was CD4+ T cells from PBMCs cultured without peptide, taken after COVID-19 vaccination. The chain joins TRBV4-3 to TRBJ2-7; the D gene remains uncertain. The CDR3 region has the sequence CASSQVLGQTEQYF. The DNA sequence is TGCGCCAGCAGCCAAGTCTTGGGCCAGACCGAGCAGTACTTC.